Each of the 15 T cell receptor beta chains below was sequenced from the same sample in a study of shared clonotypes between healthy human individuals (dated by TCRdb to about 2020). Library generation was performed with the immunoSEQ multiplex PCR assay. Held by TCRdb, this immuneACCESS table contains in-frame sequences only and omits some clones. Under half of the omission traces to an unresolved V gene where checked; the cause of the rest is unknown. The sample table records more than 2,000,000 clones; over 85% of these occur just once. The top ten clones comprise under 0.45% of the sample. Sample: naive CD4+ T cells from PBMCs. The sample's cell subset or site label, in plain terms: CD45RA+ positively selected. The receptors derive from a man aged 18-30 years in good health. Some clones in this sample may be carry-over from other donors' samples.

This chain links TRBV4-1 with TRBJ1-4, with 8 bases lining up with TRBD1. The V segment lost 0 bases and the J segment 7 bases; nucleotides outside the gene matches: 13. The CDR3 contains 18 residues. CDR1 is MGHRA, CDR2 YSYEKL, per germline. CDR3 coding DNA: TGCGCCAGCAGCCAAGAGAGGTTTGGGGGACAGGCTCGTGAAAAACTGTTTTTT. Its protein product is CASSQERFGGQAREKLFF.

A note on this clone: The same CDR3 can be traced to other DNA sequences in this sample. The chain links TRBV9 to TRBJ2-3, with D tentatively TRBD1 (5 bases). This CDR3 spans 14 amino acids. The germline CDR1 and CDR2 sequences are SGDLS and YYNGEE. V was shortened by 2 bases and J by 2 bases, with 9 bases between the two germline ends. CDR3 residues: CASSVGRITDTQYF. In nucleotides, the CDR3 is TGTGCCAGCAGCGTGGGGCGGATCACAGATACGCAGTATTTT. The variable domain in full, completed from reference TRBV9 and TRBJ2-3, reads DSGVTQTPKHLITATGQRVTLRCSPRSGDLSVYWYQQSLDQGLQFLIQYYNGEERAKGNILERFSAQQFPDLHSELNLSSLELGDSALYFCASSVGRITDTQYFGPGTRLTVL.

This chain joins TRBV5-1 and TRBJ1-2; 7 bases are shared with TRBD1. The CDR3 length is 14 residues. The V segment lost 4 bases and the J segment 2 bases; nucleotides outside the gene matches: 5. The germline V gene has CDR1 SGHRS and CDR2 YFSETQ. The CDR3: CASSPTQGNYGYTF. DNA for the CDR3: TGCGCCAGCAGCCCGACACAGGGGAACTATGGCTACACCTTC.

The chain joins TRBV5-6 to TRBJ2-5; D is possibly TRBD2 (6 bases). The CDR3 length is 16 residues. Germline values: CDR1 SGHDT, CDR2 YYEEEE. V lost 1 base, J lost 5 bases, and 18 bases lay in between. This chain's CDR3 is CASSLTPSVPRETQYF. The DNA for the CDR3 is TGTGCCAGCAGCTTGACCCCTAGCGTCCCCAGGGAGACCCAGTACTTC. Supplemented by reference TRBV5-6 and TRBJ2-5, the full variable domain reads DAGVTQSPTHLIKTRGQQVTLRCSPKSGHDTVSWYQQALGQGPQFIFQYYEEEERQRGNFPDRFSGHQFPNYSSELNVNALLLGDSALYLCASSLTPSVPRETQYFGPGTRLLVL.

J is TRBJ2-7 and V is TRBV28, with D uncertain. Trimming removed 9 bases from V and 3 bases from J, with 21 bases in between. Germline V gene data show CDR1 as MDHEN and CDR2 as SYDVKM. This CDR3 is 15 amino acids long. The CDR3 region is CASKETKNIGYEQYF. For the CDR3, the DNA is TGTGCCAGTAAGGAAACCAAAAATATCGGCTACGAGCAGTACTTC.

The chain couples TRBV5-8 to TRBJ1-2, with D maybe TRBD1 (5 bases). V gave up 7 bases and J gave up 7 bases, with 17 bases separating them. The CDR3 loop spans 13 amino acids. CDR1 is SGHTS, CDR2 YDEGEE, per germline. CDR3 region: CASLSQGGRGYTF. The CDR3, as DNA: TGTGCCAGCCTATCTCAGGGAGGACGTGGCTACACCTTC.

In DNA form, the CDR3 reads TGTGCCAGCAGCTTAGAAATCTCGGGACGCGACTCCTACGAGCAGTACTTC. Encoded protein: CASSLEISGRDSYEQYF. The chain combines TRBV11-2 with TRBJ2-7; D could derive from TRBD1 or TRBD2 (5 bases each). The germline V gene encodes CDR1 SGHAT and CDR2 FQNNGV. V gave up 0 bases and J gave up 0 bases, with 15 bases separating them. This CDR3 has 17 amino acids.

The CDR3: CASSLAGTGLYEQYF. In DNA, the CDR3 is TGTGCCAGCTCCCTCGCCGGGACAGGGCTATACGAGCAGTACTTC. J is TRBJ2-7 and V is TRBV18; 9 bases are a match to TRBD1. This CDR3 has 15 residues. CDR1 KGHSH and CDR2 LQKENI come from the germline V gene. After removal of 6 bases from V and 4 bases from J, the junction contained 10 bases not matched to a gene.

The CDR3 DNA reads as TGTGCCAGCAGTGCAGGGTATCAGCCCCAGCATTTT. Protein: CASSAGYQPQHF. This chain uses TRBV6-1 with TRBJ1-5; D is possibly TRBD1 (5 bases). Germline V gene lookup returns CDR1 MNHNS and CDR2 SASEGT. CDR3 length: 12 residues. V was pared by 4 bases and J by 5 bases, with 6 bases between.

The chain links TRBV4-2 to TRBJ2-3; TRBD2 agrees at 10 bases. V was clipped by 1 base and J by 4 bases; unmatched bases: 8. The germline V gene has CDR1 LGHNA and CDR2 YNFKEQ. The CDR3 sequence is 17 residues long. Written as DNA, the CDR3 is TGTGCCAGCAGCCAAGGCCTGGGTAGCGGGAGGCCAGATACGCAGTATTTT. Translation: CASSQGLGSGRPDTQYF.

This rearrangement joins TRBV28 to TRBJ1-4, with unresolved D. Trimming removed 8 bases at V and 7 bases at J, with 14 bases between. Germline V gives CDR1 MDHEN, CDR2 SYDVKM. The CDR3 has 13 residues. CDR3 sequence reads: CASRSAVGEKLFF. The CDR3 nucleotides are TGTGCCAGCCGGAGTGCGGTCGGTGAAAAACTGTTTTTT.

The V gene is TRBV29-1, the J gene TRBJ2-1; 10 nucleotides agree with TRBD2. The J segment lost 7 bases and the V segment lost 7 bases, leaving 4 bases of the junction unmatched. CDR1 is SQVTM, CDR2 ANQGSEA, per germline. This CDR3 region has 12 residues. The CDR3 region has the DNA TGCAGCGCCGCTAGCGGGAGTAATGAGCAGTTCTTC. Protein sequence: CSAASGSNEQFF.

The rearrangement uses TRBV7-2 and TRBJ2-7, with 9 bases aligning to TRBD1. The V gene end was trimmed by 4 bases and the J gene end by 5 bases; junction bases not matched to a gene: 9. The CDR3 spans 15 residues. Germline assignment: CDR1 SGHTA and CDR2 FQGNSA. The CDR3 nucleotides are TGTGCCAGCAGCTATTCCGGGACAGGGAATCACGAGCAGTACTTC. It codes for CASSYSGTGNHEQYF. Full variable domain (missing parts from reference TRBV7-2 and TRBJ2-7): GAGVSQSPSNKVTEKGKDVELRCDPISGHTALYWYRQSLGQGLEFLIYFQGNSAPDKSGLPSDRFSAERTGGSVSTLTIQRTQQEDSAVYLCASSYSGTGNHEQYFGPGTRLTVT.

The V gene is TRBV30, the J gene TRBJ2-2, with D unclear. The length of the CDR3 is 17 residues. Germline V lookup: CDR1 GTSNPN, CDR2 SVGIG (reference sequence). Between the trimmed V and J ends, which lost 1 base and 6 bases, there was a span of 21 bases. The CDR3 spells CAWSDRKASFFPGELFF. As DNA, the CDR3 is TGTGCCTGGAGTGATAGGAAAGCTAGTTTCTTTCCCGGGGAGCTGTTTTTT.

The chain uses TRBV18 and TRBJ1-2, with 11 bases that match TRBD1. Germline CDR1 and CDR2: KGHSH and LQKENI. J gave up 8 bases and V 4 bases, and 6 bases lay outside the gene matches. There are 14 residues in the CDR3. The DNA of the CDR3 is TGTGCCAGCTCACTAGGACAGGGGGCGCGCGGCTACACCTTC. Translated: CASSLGQGARGYTF.